The present entry profiles one T cell receptor beta chain with its context. Its specificity is not known. The data originate from a study of T-cell reconstitution after alpha-beta-depleted transplantation in children. Study-level findings and limits: Several hundred rapidly expanded clones from non-depleted graft cells reportedly supplied alpha-beta T cells about two months post-transplant. At the one-year point after transplant, T-cell counts and TCRbeta diversity were found to come mostly from T cells that had been newly produced.

A library of TCRbeta sequences, prepared with unique molecular identifiers, was generated. TCRdb re-analysed the PCR reads in MiXCR, keeping a single row per CDR3 protein. The sample lists 450,000 to 700,000 distinct CDR3 sequences, 25% to 30% seen once, with about a third in the top ten. Germline values: CDR1 LGHDT, CDR2 YNNKEL (reference sequence). The CDR3 runs 19 residues. With V trimmed by 6 bases and J by 4 bases, 14 bases remained unmatched. The receptor comes from a boy less than two years old with Wiskott-Aldrich syndrome, due to receive a stem cell transplant. This chain uses TRBV3-1 with TRBJ2-5, with 16 bases matching TRBD2. This sample comprised PBMCs, obtained before TCRalphabeta/CD19-depleted stem cell transplant. The CDR3 DNA is TGTGCCAGCAGTTCAGTCCCGGGACTAGCGGGAGGGCAAGGAGAGACCCAGTACTTC. This sequence encodes CASSSVPGLAGGQGETQYF.